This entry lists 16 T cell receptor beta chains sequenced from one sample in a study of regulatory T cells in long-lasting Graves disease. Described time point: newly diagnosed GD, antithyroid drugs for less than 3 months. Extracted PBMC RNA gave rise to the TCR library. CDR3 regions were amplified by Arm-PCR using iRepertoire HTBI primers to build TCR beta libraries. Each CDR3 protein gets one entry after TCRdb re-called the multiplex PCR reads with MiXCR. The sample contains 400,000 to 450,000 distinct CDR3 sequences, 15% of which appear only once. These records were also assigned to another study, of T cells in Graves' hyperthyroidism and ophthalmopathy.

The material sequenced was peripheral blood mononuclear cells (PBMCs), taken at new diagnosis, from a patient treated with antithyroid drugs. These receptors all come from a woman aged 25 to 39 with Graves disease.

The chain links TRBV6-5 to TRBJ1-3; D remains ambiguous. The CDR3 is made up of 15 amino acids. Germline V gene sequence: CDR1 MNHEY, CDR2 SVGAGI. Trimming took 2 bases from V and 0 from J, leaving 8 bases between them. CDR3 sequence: CASSYLPISGNTIYF. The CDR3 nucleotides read TGTGCCAGCAGTTACCTACCGATCTCTGGAAACACCATATATTTT.

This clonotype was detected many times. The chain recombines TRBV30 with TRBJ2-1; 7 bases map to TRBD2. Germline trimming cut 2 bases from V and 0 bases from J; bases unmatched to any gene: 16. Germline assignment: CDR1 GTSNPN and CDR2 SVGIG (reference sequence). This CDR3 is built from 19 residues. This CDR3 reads CAWSPGLAVARSSYNEQFF. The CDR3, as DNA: TGTGCCTGGAGTCCGGGCCTAGCGGTCGCCAGAAGCTCCTACAATGAGCAGTTCTTC.

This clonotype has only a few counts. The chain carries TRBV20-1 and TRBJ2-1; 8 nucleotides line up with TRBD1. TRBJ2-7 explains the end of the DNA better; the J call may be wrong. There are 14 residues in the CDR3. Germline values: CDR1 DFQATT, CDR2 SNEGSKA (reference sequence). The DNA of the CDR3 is TGCAGTGCTAGACGGGACACAGGGGGAAGCGAGCAGTACTTC. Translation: CSARRDTGGSEQYF.

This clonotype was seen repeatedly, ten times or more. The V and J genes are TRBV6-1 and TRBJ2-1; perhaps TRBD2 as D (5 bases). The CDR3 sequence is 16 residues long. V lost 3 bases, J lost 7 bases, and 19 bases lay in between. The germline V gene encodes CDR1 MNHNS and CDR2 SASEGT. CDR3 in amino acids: CASSEAGRGRKNEQFF. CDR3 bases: TGTGCCAGCAGTGAGGCGGGTCGAGGGCGGAAAAATGAGCAGTTCTTC.

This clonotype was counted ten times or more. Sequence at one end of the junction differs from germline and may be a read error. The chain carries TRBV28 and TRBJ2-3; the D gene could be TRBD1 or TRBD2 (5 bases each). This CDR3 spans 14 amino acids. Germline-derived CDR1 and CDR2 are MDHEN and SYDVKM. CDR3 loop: CASSGGGRLHGWDF. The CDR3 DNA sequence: TGTGCCAGCAGTGGAGGTGGCAGGCTCCACGGGTGGGACTTT.

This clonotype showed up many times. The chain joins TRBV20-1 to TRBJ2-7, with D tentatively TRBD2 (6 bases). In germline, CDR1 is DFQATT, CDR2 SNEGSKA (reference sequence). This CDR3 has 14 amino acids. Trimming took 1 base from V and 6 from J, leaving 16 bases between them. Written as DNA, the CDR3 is TGCAGTGCTAGAGTCCCCTCGGTGGGGGGCGAGCAGTACTTC. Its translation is CSARVPSVGGEQYF.

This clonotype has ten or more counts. This CDR3 is CASGLAGGPNYEQYF. CDR3 nucleotide sequence: TGTGCCAGTGGACTAGCGGGAGGGCCGAACTACGAGCAGTACTTC. The chain recombines TRBV12-3 or TRBV12-4 with TRBJ2-7; 15 nucleotides agree with TRBD2. The V and J ends lost 9 bases and 3 bases, in that order; junction bases with no gene match: 6. The CDR3 spans 15 residues.

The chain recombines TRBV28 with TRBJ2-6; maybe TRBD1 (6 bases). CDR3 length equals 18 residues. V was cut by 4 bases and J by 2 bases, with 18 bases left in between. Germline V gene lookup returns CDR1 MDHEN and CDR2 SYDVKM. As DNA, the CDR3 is TGTGCCAGCAGTTCCGTAACAGGGTTGGGGGCTGGGGCCAACGTCCTGACTTTC. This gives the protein CASSSVTGLGAGANVLTF.

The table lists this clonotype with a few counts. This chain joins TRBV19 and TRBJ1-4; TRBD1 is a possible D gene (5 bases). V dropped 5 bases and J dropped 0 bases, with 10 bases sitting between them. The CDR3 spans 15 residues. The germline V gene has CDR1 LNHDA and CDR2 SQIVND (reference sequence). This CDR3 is CASSVGTATNEKLFF. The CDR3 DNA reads TGTGCCAGTAGTGTAGGGACCGCAACTAATGAAAAACTGTTTTTT.

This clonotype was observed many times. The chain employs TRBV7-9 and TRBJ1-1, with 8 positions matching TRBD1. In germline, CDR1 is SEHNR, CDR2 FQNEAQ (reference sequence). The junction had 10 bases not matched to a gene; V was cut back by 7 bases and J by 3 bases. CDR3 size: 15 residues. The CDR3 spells CASTTVPQGDTEAFF. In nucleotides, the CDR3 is TGTGCCAGCACGACGGTCCCACAGGGGGACACTGAAGCTTTCTTT.

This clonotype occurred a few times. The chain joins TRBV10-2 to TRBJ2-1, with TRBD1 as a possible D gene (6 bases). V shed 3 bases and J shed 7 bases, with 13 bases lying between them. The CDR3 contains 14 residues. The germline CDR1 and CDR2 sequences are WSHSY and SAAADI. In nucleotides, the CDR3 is TGCGCCAGCAGTGAAGGGACAACGAAGAATGAGCAGTTCTTC. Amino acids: CASSEGTTKNEQFF.

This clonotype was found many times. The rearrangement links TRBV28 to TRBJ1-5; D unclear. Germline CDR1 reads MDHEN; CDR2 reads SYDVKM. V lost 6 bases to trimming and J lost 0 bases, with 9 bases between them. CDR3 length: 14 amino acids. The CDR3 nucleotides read TGTGCCAGCAGCTCCAGGATTAGCAATCAGCCCCAGCATTTT. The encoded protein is CASSSRISNQPQHF.

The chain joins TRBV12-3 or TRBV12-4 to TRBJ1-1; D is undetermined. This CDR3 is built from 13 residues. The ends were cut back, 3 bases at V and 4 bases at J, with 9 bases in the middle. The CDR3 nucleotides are TGTGCCAGCAGTTTGGCGGACGGCACTGAAGCTTTCTTT. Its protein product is CASSLADGTEAFF.

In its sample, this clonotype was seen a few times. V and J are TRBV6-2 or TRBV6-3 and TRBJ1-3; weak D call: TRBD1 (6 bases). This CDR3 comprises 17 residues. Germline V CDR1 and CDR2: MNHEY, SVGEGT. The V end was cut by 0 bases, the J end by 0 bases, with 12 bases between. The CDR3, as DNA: TGTGCCAGCAGTTACTCGAGAAGGGGGAACTCTGGAAACACCATATATTTT. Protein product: CASSYSRRGNSGNTIYF.

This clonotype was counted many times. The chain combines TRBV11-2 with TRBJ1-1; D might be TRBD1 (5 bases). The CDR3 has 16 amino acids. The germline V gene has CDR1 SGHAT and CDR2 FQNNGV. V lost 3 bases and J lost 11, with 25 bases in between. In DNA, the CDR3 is TGTGCCAGCAGCTTTGTGGGGCGCGGTCCTGGGATTGTTGCTTTCTTT. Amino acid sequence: CASSFVGRGPGIVAFF.

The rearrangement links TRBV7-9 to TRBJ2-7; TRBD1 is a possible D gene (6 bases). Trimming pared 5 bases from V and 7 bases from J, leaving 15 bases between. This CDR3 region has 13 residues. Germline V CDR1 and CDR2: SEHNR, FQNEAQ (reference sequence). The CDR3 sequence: CASSPRDTQEQYF. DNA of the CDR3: TGTGCCAGCAGCCCGAGGGACACCCAAGAGCAGTACTTC.